Listed below are T cell receptor beta chains from one sample, sequenced in a study of blood T cell repertoires in COVID-19. TCRdb keeps only in-frame clones here, not all; method: immunoSEQ multiplex PCR. The sample shows under 100,000 clones, 70% to 90% of them seen only once. Specimen: peripheral blood. The receptor source for this set is a man aged 50 or older with acute or convalescent COVID-19. Each CDR3 is given with its conserved first and last residue. A D gene is named only where the DNA matches it firmly. Clone size is shown for a subset of rows, as once, few, many or a class of expanded clone.

D gene: -
clone size: -
J gene: TRBJ1-5
V gene: TRBV11-2
CDR3 DNA: TGTGCCAGCAGCTTAGGACAGTATAGCAATCAGCCCCAGCATTTT
CDR3 protein: CASSLGQYSNQPQHF

D gene: -
clone size: -
J gene: TRBJ1-4
V gene: TRBV4-3
CDR3 DNA: TGCGCCAGCAGCCAAACAATGGCAACTAATGAAAAACTGTTTTTT
CDR3 protein: CASSQTMATNEKLFF

D gene: -
clone size: -
J gene: TRBJ1-4
V gene: TRBV9
CDR3 DNA: TGTGCCAGCAGCGTCGACCCCCACAGTGGAAATGAAAAACTGTTTTTT
CDR3 protein: CASSVDPHSGNEKLFF

D gene: -
clone size: -
J gene: TRBJ2-5
V gene: TRBV11-2
CDR3 DNA: TGTGCCAGCAGCTTAGATGTCGGGGTTAGGGAGACCCAGTACTTC
CDR3 protein: CASSLDVGVRETQYF

D gene: TRBD2
clone size: -
J gene: TRBJ2-5
V gene: TRBV24-1
CDR3 DNA: TGTGCCACCAGTGGACTAGCAGGTTTAAGGGAGACCCAGTACTTC
CDR3 protein: CATSGLAGLRETQYF

D gene: -
clone size: -
J gene: TRBJ1-2
V gene: TRBV20-1
CDR3 DNA: TGCAGCGCTAGTCAAGGGGGGGTGGGATATGGCTACACCTTC
CDR3 protein: CSASQGGVGYGYTF

D gene: TRBD1
clone size: -
J gene: TRBJ2-3
V gene: TRBV29-1
CDR3 DNA: TGCAGCGTGAAGGGACAGGGGGGTTTGGATACGCAGTATTTT
CDR3 protein: CSVKGQGGLDTQYF

D gene: TRBD1
clone size: -
J gene: TRBJ1-4
V gene: TRBV4-1
CDR3 DNA: TGCGCCAGCAGCCAAGCAAAGACAGGGACGGATGAAAAACTGTTTTTT
CDR3 protein: CASSQAKTGTDEKLFF

D gene: TRBD1
clone size: -
J gene: TRBJ2-2
V gene: TRBV6-4
CDR3 DNA: TGTGCCAGCAGTGAGTCGGGACAGGGTTTCTCCGGGGAGCTGTTTTTT
CDR3 protein: CASSESGQGFSGELFF

D gene: TRBD2
clone size: once
J gene: TRBJ2-7
V gene: TRBV18
CDR3 DNA: TGTGCCAGCTCACCACGACTAGCGGGAGGCACCTACGAGCAGTACTTC
CDR3 protein: CASSPRLAGGTYEQYF

D gene: -
clone size: -
J gene: TRBJ1-6
V gene: TRBV23-1
CDR3 DNA: TGCGCCAGCAGTCAATCAAAGAGCTCCTATAATTCACCCCTCCACTTT
CDR3 protein: CASSQSKSSYNSPLHF

D gene: TRBD1
clone size: -
J gene: TRBJ1-1
V gene: TRBV5-1
CDR3 DNA: TGCGCCAGCAGCACCGGACAGGCGAACACTGAAGCTTTCTTT
CDR3 protein: CASSTGQANTEAFF

D gene: TRBD2
clone size: -
J gene: TRBJ2-7
V gene: TRBV19
CDR3 DNA: TGTGCCAGTAGTATGTTCGGGTCTAGCGGGGAGTACGAGCAGTACTTC
CDR3 protein: CASSMFGSSGEYEQYF

D gene: -
clone size: -
J gene: TRBJ2-3
V gene: TRBV2
CDR3 DNA: TGTGCCAGCAGTGATCCGTATACGCAGTATTTT
CDR3 protein: CASSDPYTQYF

D gene: -
clone size: -
J gene: TRBJ1-1
V gene: TRBV7-3
CDR3 DNA: TGTGCCAGCAGCGCGGTACAGGGAGACACTGAAGCTTTCTTT
CDR3 protein: CASSAVQGDTEAFF